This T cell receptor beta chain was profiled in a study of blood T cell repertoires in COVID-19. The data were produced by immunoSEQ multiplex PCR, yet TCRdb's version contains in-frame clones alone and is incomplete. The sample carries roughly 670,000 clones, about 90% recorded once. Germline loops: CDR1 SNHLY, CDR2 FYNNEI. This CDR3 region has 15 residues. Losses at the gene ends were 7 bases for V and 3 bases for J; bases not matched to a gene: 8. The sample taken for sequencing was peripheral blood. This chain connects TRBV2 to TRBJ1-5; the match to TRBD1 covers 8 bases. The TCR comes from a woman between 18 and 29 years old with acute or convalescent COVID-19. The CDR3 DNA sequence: TGTGCCAGCACCTCGACAGGGGACTCCAATCAGCCCCAGCATTTT. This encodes CASTSTGDSNQPQHF.